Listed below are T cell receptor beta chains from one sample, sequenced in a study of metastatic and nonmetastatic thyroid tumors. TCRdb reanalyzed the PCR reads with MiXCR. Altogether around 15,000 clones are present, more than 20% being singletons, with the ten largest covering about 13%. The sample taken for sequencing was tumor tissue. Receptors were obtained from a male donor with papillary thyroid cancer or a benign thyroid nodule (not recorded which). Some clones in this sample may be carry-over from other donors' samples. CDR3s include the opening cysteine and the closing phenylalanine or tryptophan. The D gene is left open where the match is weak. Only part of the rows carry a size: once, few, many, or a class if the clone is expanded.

TGTGCCAGCAGGACGTGGCGGGGGCCCCAAGAGACCCAGTACTTC	CASRTWRGPQETQYF	NA	TRBV28	TRBJ2-5	many
TGTGCCAGCAGCAGACTGACAGGGGAGGATGGCTACACCTTC	CASSRLTGEDGYTF	TRBD1	TRBV5-6	TRBJ1-2	NA
TGCAGTGCTAAGGGGGCAGGACTCCGCTACGAGCAGTACTTC	CSAKGAGLRYEQYF	TRBD1	TRBV20-1	TRBJ2-7	medium-sized
TGTGCCAGCAGGGACAGGGGCGGGGAGAAACTGTTTTTT	CASRDRGGEKLFF	TRBD1	TRBV6-1	TRBJ1-4	many
TGCGCCAGCAGCTTGAGGGGGGTCACCGGGGAGCTGTTTTTT	CASSLRGVTGELFF	NA	TRBV5-1	TRBJ2-2	NA
TGTGCCAGCAGGCCTCCAGGGGGCTACGAGCAGTACTTC	CASRPPGGYEQYF	TRBD1	TRBV27	TRBJ2-7	medium-sized
TGTGCCAGCGCGTTATCGGGACAGGTTTACTACGAGCAGTGCTTC	CASALSGQVYYEQCF	TRBD1	TRBV27	TRBJ2-7	NA
TGTGCCAGCAGCCCGGGGGAGACCCAGTACTTC	CASSPGETQYF	NA	TRBV12-3/TRBV12-4	TRBJ2-5	medium-sized
TGCAGTGCTAGGGTGCGGGAGAACAATGAGCAGTTCTTC	CSARVRENNEQFF	TRBD2	TRBV20-1	TRBJ2-1	once
TGTGCCAGCAGCTTTGGGGGCAAGTTACGCAAAAACATTCAGTACTTC	CASSFGGKLRKNIQYF	NA	TRBV5-4	TRBJ2-4	NA
TGTGCCTCCCCGAGGGGGGACAGGGTCGATTGGGGCTACACCTTC	CASPRGDRVDWGYTF	TRBD1	TRBV30	TRBJ1-2	few
TGTGCCAGCAACAGACAGGGTTGGGAGCAGTACTTC	CASNRQGWEQYF	TRBD1	TRBV28	TRBJ2-7	NA
TGTGCCATCAGCTTCGTGACGGGAGCGTTCCCAGAAACCCAGTACTTC	CAISFVTGAFPETQYF	NA	TRBV7-2	TRBJ2-5	once
TGTGCCAGCAGCTTCGCAGGGGGCATGGGGTATGGCTACACCTTC	CASSFAGGMGYGYTF	TRBD1	TRBV5-5	TRBJ1-2	many
TGTGCCAGCAGCCAAGTGCGGCAGGGGGCACCCTTCTTC	CASSQVRQGAPFF	TRBD1	TRBV3-1	TRBJ2-7	many
TGCGCCAGCAGCCAAGAAGTAGGACAGGACCAGCCCCAGCATTTT	CASSQEVGQDQPQHF	TRBD1	TRBV4-3	TRBJ1-5	once
TGTGCCAGCACTGCGCCCGGGACGGCGTCGAACACCGGGGAGCTGTTTTTT	CASTAPGTASNTGELFF	NA	TRBV6-1	TRBJ2-2	NA
TGTGCCAGTAGTATAAGTCTGGCAGGCACAGATACGCAGTATTTT	CASSISLAGTDTQYF	NA	TRBV19	TRBJ2-3	many
TGTGCCAGTAGTACCCGGGACTACGTCAATGAGCAGTTCTTC	CASSTRDYVNEQFF	TRBD2	TRBV19	TRBJ2-1	few
TGTGCCACCATCCGACAGTGTGGGTCCGCGGAGACCCAGTACTTC	CATIRQCGSAETQYF	NA	TRBV24-1	TRBJ2-5	few
TGCGCCAGCAGCCGCGAGGATTTAGACGAAGCTTTCTTT	CASSREDLDEAFF	NA	TRBV5-1	TRBJ1-1	few
TGTGCCAGCGTGGTGGGGGATGGCTACACCTTC	CASVVGDGYTF	NA	TRBV12-3/TRBV12-4	TRBJ1-2	few
TGCAGTGCTGTCTTTCAGGGGACAGGGATTTTCTCCTACGAGCAGTACTTC	CSAVFQGTGIFSYEQYF	TRBD1	TRBV20-1	TRBJ2-7	few
TGCAGTGCTAGAGGGACAGGGAAAATGTCCTACAATGAGCAGTTCTTC	CSARGTGKMSYNEQFF	TRBD1	TRBV20-1	TRBJ2-1	many
TGTGCCAGTGGACAGGGACCCAACTATGGCTACACCTTC	CASGQGPNYGYTF	TRBD1	TRBV6-1	TRBJ1-2	many
TGTGCCAGTGTTCCCACGGCAGGGGGCGTGAAGGGGTATGGCTACACCTTC	CASVPTAGGVKGYGYTF	TRBD1	TRBV19	TRBJ1-2	NA
TGCGCCAGCAGAGTGCAGGGGTTTGGCTCCTACGAGCAGTACTTC	CASRVQGFGSYEQYF	NA	TRBV10-2	TRBJ2-7	many
TGTGCCAGTAGCCCGGTTGGGGGCAATACGCAGTATTTT	CASSPVGGNTQYF	NA	TRBV19	TRBJ2-3	many
TGCGCCAGCAGTTGGGTATCTCGGGGAGCAGGGCAGTACTTC	CASSWVSRGAGQYF	NA	TRBV6-5	TRBJ2-7	NA
TGTGCCAGCAGCCAAGAAACCCTCCAGGGGATGATATATCAGCCCCAGCATTTT	CASSQETLQGMIYQPQHF	NA	TRBV12-3/TRBV12-4	TRBJ1-5	many
TGTGCCAGCAGCCAAGAGCCCGGCGGGAGAGTAGGTGAGCAGTTCTTC	CASSQEPGGRVGEQFF	TRBD2	TRBV4-2	TRBJ2-1	NA
TGTGCCAGTAGTAACCCCCTCGGCAGCGGGGGGCTGAGGACCCAGTACTTC	CASSNPLGSGGLRTQYF	TRBD2	TRBV19	TRBJ2-5	many
TGCAGTGCTATCGTGAGTAGCACAGATACGCAGTATTTT	CSAIVSSTDTQYF	NA	TRBV20-1	TRBJ2-3	many
TGTGCCAGCAGTTACCGTACTAGCGGGAGTCGGAGGGAGCAGTACTTC	CASSYRTSGSRREQYF	TRBD2	TRBV12-3/TRBV12-4	TRBJ2-7	few
TGCGCCAGCAGCCCCGGACAGGGCTTAGGCTACACCTTC	CASSPGQGLGYTF	TRBD1	TRBV4-3	TRBJ1-2	NA
TGTGCCACCCGGGACTACCTGACAGATACGCAGTATTTT	CATRDYLTDTQYF	TRBD2	TRBV10-3	TRBJ2-3	many
TGTGCCAGCAGCCAAGTTCTAGCTGGTTGGACCGGGGAGCTGTTTTTT	CASSQVLAGWTGELFF	NA	TRBV14	TRBJ2-2	many
TGCGCCAGCAGCAATTCGAAGGGGGCCGAAGCTTTCTTT	CASSNSKGAEAFF	TRBD1	TRBV5-1	TRBJ1-1	NA
TGTGCCAGCAGCTCGCCCACAGGGAAAGAGCAGTACTTC	CASSSPTGKEQYF	NA	TRBV11-2	TRBJ2-7	many
TGTGCCTGGAGTAGGACAAATTCACCCCTCCACTTT	CAWSRTNSPLHF	NA	TRBV30	TRBJ1-6	NA
TGCGCCAGCAGCTTAGGTGGAGCGGGGGCAGGGGATACGCAGTATTTT	CASSLGGAGAGDTQYF	TRBD2	TRBV5-1	TRBJ2-3	NA
TGTGCCAGCAGTTTTTTATCCTACGAGCAGTACTTC	CASSFLSYEQYF	NA	TRBV28	TRBJ2-7	NA